Listed below are T cell receptor beta chains from one sample, sequenced in a study of blood T cells in healthy people across ages. MiXCR was run by TCRdb on the 5' RACE reads, yielding one entry per CDR3 protein. This table has 600,000 to 800,000 distinct CDR3 sequences, more than 45% appearing once. Sequencing was performed on blood. The source is a woman of 80 years or more in good health. The CDR3 runs from the conserved cysteine through the conserved F or W. D genes are given only for firm matches. Some rows mark clone size as missing; the rest say once, few, many or name a class of expanded clone.

CDR3nt: TGTGCCAGCAGCCAACTAGCGAACCAGCAGTACTTC
CDR3aa: CASSQLANQQYF
j_gene: TRBJ2-5
d_gene: TRBD2
v_gene: TRBV11-2
abundance: NA

CDR3nt: TGTGCCAGCAGTTACTCCGAGTTGACAGAGACCCAGTACTTC
CDR3aa: CASSYSELTETQYF
j_gene: TRBJ2-5
d_gene: NA
v_gene: TRBV6-5
abundance: many

CDR3nt: TGTGCCAGCAGTCAATACCTATGCGCTACGCAGTATTTT
CDR3aa: CASSQYLCATQYF
j_gene: TRBJ2-3
d_gene: NA
v_gene: TRBV12-3/TRBV12-4
abundance: NA

CDR3nt: TGTGCCAGCAGCTTATCCCGACAGGACTATGGCTACACCTTC
CDR3aa: CASSLSRQDYGYTF
j_gene: TRBJ1-2
d_gene: NA
v_gene: TRBV7-2
abundance: many

CDR3nt: TGCGCTAGCAGCTTGGGTAGCGGGAGTTCCACCGGGGAGCTGTTTTTT
CDR3aa: CASSLGSGSSTGELFF
j_gene: TRBJ2-2
d_gene: TRBD2
v_gene: TRBV5-1
abundance: NA

CDR3nt: TGTGCCAGCAGCATCGCAGGGGATAATTCACCCCTCCACTTT
CDR3aa: CASSIAGDNSPLHF
j_gene: TRBJ1-6
d_gene: NA
v_gene: TRBV9
abundance: many

CDR3nt: TGTGCCAGCAGCTTATCGGGGTTAGAGGGGACGCAGTATTTT
CDR3aa: CASSLSGLEGTQYF
j_gene: TRBJ2-3
d_gene: NA
v_gene: TRBV7-9
abundance: NA

CDR3nt: TGTGCCAGCAGCTTATCCGTATCCGTCTGGTTGGGGGAGCTGTTTTTT
CDR3aa: CASSLSVSVWLGELFF
j_gene: TRBJ2-2
d_gene: NA
v_gene: TRBV7-9
abundance: once

CDR3nt: TGTGCCAGCAGCTTAGGAGGTGGCGGGGCCCAAAATCAGCCCCAGCATTTT
CDR3aa: CASSLGGGGAQNQPQHF
j_gene: TRBJ1-5
d_gene: NA
v_gene: TRBV7-6
abundance: NA

CDR3nt: TGCGCCAGCAGCGGGAAAGACAGCCAAGAGACCCAGTACTTC
CDR3aa: CASSGKDSQETQYF
j_gene: TRBJ2-5
d_gene: NA
v_gene: TRBV5-1
abundance: NA

CDR3nt: TGTGCCAGCAGCCGGGGACAGCCAAGCACAGATACGCAGTATTTT
CDR3aa: CASSRGQPSTDTQYF
j_gene: TRBJ2-3
d_gene: TRBD1
v_gene: TRBV7-2
abundance: NA

CDR3nt: TGTGCCAGCAGCTTAATGTCTCGGGCAGATACGCAGTATTTT
CDR3aa: CASSLMSRADTQYF
j_gene: TRBJ2-3
d_gene: NA
v_gene: TRBV7-3
abundance: few

CDR3nt: TGCGCCAGCAGCTTACCCCCGGGACAGGTGGATCAGCCCCAGCATTTT
CDR3aa: CASSLPPGQVDQPQHF
j_gene: TRBJ1-5
d_gene: TRBD1
v_gene: TRBV5-1
abundance: NA

CDR3nt: TGTGCCAGCAGCTTAATAGTTCAGATAGCAAATGAAAAACTGTTTTTT
CDR3aa: CASSLIVQIANEKLFF
j_gene: TRBJ1-4
d_gene: NA
v_gene: TRBV7-9
abundance: NA

CDR3nt: TGTGCCAGCAGCGAGGGGGAAGGGTTTAGCATTCAGTACTTC
CDR3aa: CASSEGEGFSIQYF
j_gene: TRBJ2-4
d_gene: NA
v_gene: TRBV9
abundance: NA

CDR3nt: TGTGCCAGCAGCTCGGTCCTAGCGTTTAGCTCCTACGAGCAGTACTTC
CDR3aa: CASSSVLAFSSYEQYF
j_gene: TRBJ2-7
d_gene: NA
v_gene: TRBV7-2
abundance: NA

CDR3nt: TGTGCCAGCAGACTAGCGGGAGATGGGTATGAGCAGTTCTTC
CDR3aa: CASRLAGDGYEQFF
j_gene: TRBJ2-1
d_gene: TRBD2
v_gene: TRBV12-3/TRBV12-4
abundance: NA

CDR3nt: TGCAGTGCTAGAGCTATTAGCGGGAGGCCCATCAATGAGCAGTTCTTC
CDR3aa: CSARAISGRPINEQFF
j_gene: TRBJ2-1
d_gene: TRBD2
v_gene: TRBV20-1
abundance: few

CDR3nt: TGTGCCATCAGTGACAGCGCCCAGGGGTCGAAAGAGACCCAGTACTTC
CDR3aa: CAISDSAQGSKETQYF
j_gene: TRBJ2-5
d_gene: NA
v_gene: TRBV10-3
abundance: NA

CDR3nt: TGTGCCAGCAGTCCTCCCCTCTGGGGGATTCAATCCTACGAGCAGTACTTC
CDR3aa: CASSPPLWGIQSYEQYF
j_gene: TRBJ2-7
d_gene: NA
v_gene: TRBV12-3/TRBV12-4
abundance: NA

CDR3nt: TGCAGCGCCGGAAGGACAGGGAAAGGCTACACCTTC
CDR3aa: CSAGRTGKGYTF
j_gene: TRBJ1-2
d_gene: TRBD1
v_gene: TRBV29-1
abundance: NA

CDR3nt: TGTGCCATCCGGGGACAGGGGGCCAATCAGCCCCAGCATTTT
CDR3aa: CAIRGQGANQPQHF
j_gene: TRBJ1-5
d_gene: TRBD1
v_gene: TRBV24-1
abundance: once

CDR3nt: TGTGCCAGCAGTGGCACGGGGTCTAATGAAAAACTGTTTTTT
CDR3aa: CASSGTGSNEKLFF
j_gene: TRBJ1-4
d_gene: NA
v_gene: TRBV27
abundance: NA

CDR3nt: TGCAGTGCTGGGACTAGCGGGAGCGAGCAGTACTTC
CDR3aa: CSAGTSGSEQYF
j_gene: TRBJ2-7
d_gene: TRBD2
v_gene: TRBV20-1
abundance: NA

CDR3nt: TGTGCCAGCAGCTTAAAGTCGACAGATGAAAAACTGTTTTTT
CDR3aa: CASSLKSTDEKLFF
j_gene: TRBJ1-4
d_gene: NA
v_gene: TRBV11-2
abundance: NA

CDR3nt: TGCGCCAGCAGCCCCGGCGGGCGCGCGGTGGGAGACACCATATATTTT
CDR3aa: CASSPGGRAVGDTIYF
j_gene: TRBJ1-3
d_gene: NA
v_gene: TRBV5-1
abundance: few

CDR3nt: TGTGCCAGCAGCGGGGACAGACTTAATTCACCCCTCCACTTT
CDR3aa: CASSGDRLNSPLHF
j_gene: TRBJ1-6
d_gene: TRBD1
v_gene: TRBV12-3/TRBV12-4
abundance: many

CDR3nt: TGTGCCAGCAGCCACTATAGCGGGAGGGAGGGGGCCGGTACGCAGTATTTT
CDR3aa: CASSHYSGREGAGTQYF
j_gene: TRBJ2-3
d_gene: TRBD2
v_gene: TRBV3-1
abundance: NA

CDR3nt: TGTGCCAGCCACTGGGGACTAGCGGGGGCCGCCTCTCTCACAGATACGCAGTATTTT
CDR3aa: CASHWGLAGAASLTDTQYF
j_gene: TRBJ2-3
d_gene: TRBD2
v_gene: TRBV19
abundance: NA

CDR3nt: TGTGCCAGCGGACAACAGGGGACGCAGCCCCAGCATTTT
CDR3aa: CASGQQGTQPQHF
j_gene: TRBJ1-5
d_gene: TRBD1
v_gene: TRBV6-1
abundance: many

CDR3nt: TGTGCCAGCAGTTTAGAGGGAAGGAGGTACATTCAGTACTTC
CDR3aa: CASSLEGRRYIQYF
j_gene: TRBJ2-4
d_gene: NA
v_gene: TRBV12-3/TRBV12-4
abundance: NA

CDR3nt: TGCAGTGCTAGAGACTTTTCCCTGGTGTATACGCAGTATTTT
CDR3aa: CSARDFSLVYTQYF
j_gene: TRBJ2-3
d_gene: NA
v_gene: TRBV20-1
abundance: many

CDR3nt: TGCAGTGCAATTTGGGGGGCGGGGGAAGCTTTCTTT
CDR3aa: CSAIWGAGEAFF
j_gene: TRBJ1-1
d_gene: NA
v_gene: TRBV20-1
abundance: few

CDR3nt: TGTACCAGCAGCCACGGGGAGGGGTTTGAAGCTTTCTTT
CDR3aa: CTSSHGEGFEAFF
j_gene: TRBJ1-1
d_gene: NA
v_gene: TRBV14
abundance: NA

CDR3nt: TGTGCCAGCAGTCTAGCGGGAGATGAGTTCTTC
CDR3aa: CASSLAGDEFF
j_gene: TRBJ2-1
d_gene: TRBD2
v_gene: TRBV6-6
abundance: NA

CDR3nt: TGTGCCAGCAGTGTATCGCAGCCCTATGGCTACACCTTC
CDR3aa: CASSVSQPYGYTF
j_gene: TRBJ1-2
d_gene: NA
v_gene: TRBV12-3/TRBV12-4
abundance: few

CDR3nt: TGTGCCAGCGGCCCTCGGGAGCTCCTTCGAGAGCAGTACTTC
CDR3aa: CASGPRELLREQYF
j_gene: TRBJ2-5
d_gene: NA
v_gene: TRBV7-9
abundance: NA

CDR3nt: TGTGCCAGCAGCCCCCTGGGCCAAAACACTGAAGCTTTCTTT
CDR3aa: CASSPLGQNTEAFF
j_gene: TRBJ1-1
d_gene: NA
v_gene: TRBV12-3/TRBV12-4
abundance: many

CDR3nt: TGTGCCAGCAAAGACGGGAGCTCCTACAATGAGCAGTTCTTC
CDR3aa: CASKDGSSYNEQFF
j_gene: TRBJ2-1
d_gene: NA
v_gene: TRBV2
abundance: NA

CDR3nt: TGCAGTGCTAAGGGACCCTCTGGGGCCAACGTCCTGACTTTC
CDR3aa: CSAKGPSGANVLTF
j_gene: TRBJ2-6
d_gene: NA
v_gene: TRBV20-1
abundance: few

CDR3nt: TGTGCCAGCAGCTTAGAGGTCCCTTCGACCTACAATGAGCAGTTCTTC
CDR3aa: CASSLEVPSTYNEQFF
j_gene: TRBJ2-1
d_gene: NA
v_gene: TRBV7-6
abundance: many

CDR3nt: TGTGCCAGCAGTTCACCCGGGACTAGCTCCTCCGGGGCCAACGTCCTGACTTTC
CDR3aa: CASSSPGTSSSGANVLTF
j_gene: TRBJ2-6
d_gene: TRBD2
v_gene: TRBV27
abundance: many

CDR3nt: TGTGCCAGCAGTTTCGGACTCTTCAACACCGGGGAGCTGTTTTTT
CDR3aa: CASSFGLFNTGELFF
j_gene: TRBJ2-2
d_gene: NA
v_gene: TRBV28
abundance: many

CDR3nt: TGTGCCAGCAGCAACACCCTCTCGGGCGGGGGAAAACTGTTTTTT
CDR3aa: CASSNTLSGGGKLFF
j_gene: TRBJ1-4
d_gene: NA
v_gene: TRBV12-3/TRBV12-4
abundance: NA

CDR3nt: TGTGCCAGCAGCCGCCCGGACGGAATAAACACTGAAGCTTTCTTT
CDR3aa: CASSRPDGINTEAFF
j_gene: TRBJ1-1
d_gene: NA
v_gene: TRBV12-3/TRBV12-4
abundance: NA

CDR3nt: TGCAGTGCCCGGGTAGCGGGGGGGGACTCCTACAATGAGCAGTTCTTC
CDR3aa: CSARVAGGDSYNEQFF
j_gene: TRBJ2-1
d_gene: TRBD2
v_gene: TRBV20-1
abundance: many

CDR3nt: TGTGCCAGCAGCGAGAGGTTCTCTGGAAACACCATATATTTT
CDR3aa: CASSERFSGNTIYF
j_gene: TRBJ1-3
d_gene: NA
v_gene: TRBV9
abundance: few

CDR3nt: TGTGCTAGTGGTTTGGTTACCGGGACAGGGGGATCGGATACGCAGTATTTT
CDR3aa: CASGLVTGTGGSDTQYF
j_gene: TRBJ2-3
d_gene: TRBD1
v_gene: TRBV12-5
abundance: NA

CDR3nt: TGCGCCAGCAGCCAAGGGTCGAGGACAGCTAATTCACCCCTCCACTTT
CDR3aa: CASSQGSRTANSPLHF
j_gene: TRBJ1-6
d_gene: NA
v_gene: TRBV4-3
abundance: NA

CDR3nt: TGCGCCAGCAGCCAAGACCTTACGCATGGGGCGAACATTCAGTACTTC
CDR3aa: CASSQDLTHGANIQYF
j_gene: TRBJ2-4
d_gene: NA
v_gene: TRBV4-3
abundance: once

CDR3nt: TGCGCCAGCAGCCAAGAAATGACAGCAGGGTACGAGCAGTACTTC
CDR3aa: CASSQEMTAGYEQYF
j_gene: TRBJ2-7
d_gene: NA
v_gene: TRBV4-3
abundance: NA

CDR3nt: TGCAGTGCCCCTCCCCGGGTAGACAATGAGCAGTTCTTC
CDR3aa: CSAPPRVDNEQFF
j_gene: TRBJ2-1
d_gene: NA
v_gene: TRBV20-1
abundance: NA

CDR3nt: TGCAGCGTTGAGACGAGTCGGGGAAGTTGGACCCAGTACTTC
CDR3aa: CSVETSRGSWTQYF
j_gene: TRBJ2-5
d_gene: NA
v_gene: TRBV29-1
abundance: NA

CDR3nt: TGTGCCAGCAGACCTGGGACTAGCAGCCTCACAGATACGCAGTATTTT
CDR3aa: CASRPGTSSLTDTQYF
j_gene: TRBJ2-3
d_gene: TRBD2
v_gene: TRBV2
abundance: once

CDR3nt: TGTGCCAGCGACCTAACCAGGGGAATCGGGGAGCTGTTTTTT
CDR3aa: CASDLTRGIGELFF
j_gene: TRBJ2-2
d_gene: NA
v_gene: TRBV7-8
abundance: few

CDR3nt: TGCGCCAGCATCATCGGGAACGGGGTCGGTGAGCAGTTCTTC
CDR3aa: CASIIGNGVGEQFF
j_gene: TRBJ2-1
d_gene: NA
v_gene: TRBV5-1
abundance: few

CDR3nt: TGCAGTCCCCTTGGGGGAAGGTCCTACGAGCAGTACTTC
CDR3aa: CSPLGGRSYEQYF
j_gene: TRBJ2-7
d_gene: NA
v_gene: TRBV20-1
abundance: few